What follows is one TCR beta chain and its context. What it binds is unknown. This specimen belongs to a study of T cells in narcolepsy. General study results and limits: Autoreactive clonotypes reportedly recurred in blood of same and different patients, not controls.

Trimming removed 3 bases from V and 4 bases from J; junction bases left unmatched: 5. From germline, CDR1 is SGHTA and CDR2 FQGNSA. This CDR3 has 15 amino acids. TCRdb keeps only in-frame clones here, not all; method: immunoSEQ multiplex PCR. The repertoire holds tens of thousands of clones, with 80% to 85% as singletons. This clonotype was obtained from a human donor with narcolepsy. The chain has TRBV7-2 and TRBJ2-3; 9 bases line up with TRBD2. Sequenced: CD45RA- memory CD4+ T cells from PBMCs. The CDR3 loop reads CASSLGLARADTQYF. The CDR3 DNA reads as TGTGCCAGCAGCTTGGGACTAGCTAGGGCAGATACGCAGTATTTT.